Detailed here is one T cell receptor beta chain. This clonotype was seen more than once but under ten times. Its antigen is not yet known. No per-base quality is available; no much larger clone lies one base away. The run used an Illumina HiSeq 1500. TCRdb reprocessed the public reads (quality trimming at Q25 with fastp, clone calling with MiXCR) and kept in-frame beta chains. When rows share a CDR3 protein, they turn into one entry using the most common DNA and genes. Within this sample are about 400,000 distinct CDR3 sequences, with around a sixth of them counted one time only. The top ten constitute approximately 10% of the sample. The germline V gene (reference sequence) gives CDR1 as LNHNV and CDR2 as YYDKDF. The CDR3 runs 15 residues from the cysteine to the phenylalanine. Of all the DNA, just the CDR3 is kept, 45 bases in frame from base 1. The junction shows trimming of 4 bases on V and 4 bases on J, plus 15 bases between the germline ends.

This specimen belongs to a study of T cell repertoires in cytomegalovirus infection (dated by TCRdb to between 2019 and 2020). Regarding the research as a whole: Donor HLA type was relevant to the analysis, because carriage of CMV infection together with the matching HLA type was indicated by public TCR beta signatures. General conclusions and limits of the study: The ex vivo response was dominated by HLA-C-restricted CMV-specific TCR beta clonotypes, which also provided the single most frequent clonotype in two of eight donors. In both this cohort and an independent roughly 350-donor cohort, the cumulative frequency of public TCR beta family members distinguished carriers of CMV infection plus the relevant HLA type.

This TCR came from a human donor in good health (CMV status not recorded). Some clones in this sample may be carry-over from other donors' samples. This receptor chain uses TRBV15 and TRBJ2-3, with the D segment possibly TRBD1 or TRBD2, each aligning over 6 bases. Material for sequencing was PBMCs. The CDR3 sequence is CATSTYSRGADTQYF. DNA sequence: TGTGCCACCAGCACCTATTCTAGGGGGGCAGATACGCAGTATTTT.